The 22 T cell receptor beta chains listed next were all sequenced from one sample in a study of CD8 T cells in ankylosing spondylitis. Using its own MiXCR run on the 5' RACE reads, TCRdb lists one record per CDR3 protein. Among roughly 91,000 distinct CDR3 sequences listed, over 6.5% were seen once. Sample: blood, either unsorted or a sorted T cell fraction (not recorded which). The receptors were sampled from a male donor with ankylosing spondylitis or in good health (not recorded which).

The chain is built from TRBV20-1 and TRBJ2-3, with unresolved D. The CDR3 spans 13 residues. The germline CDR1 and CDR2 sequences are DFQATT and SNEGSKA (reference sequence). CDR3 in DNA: TGCAGCGCCTCGGGCATAAACACAGATACGCAGTATTTT. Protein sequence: CSASGINTDTQYF.

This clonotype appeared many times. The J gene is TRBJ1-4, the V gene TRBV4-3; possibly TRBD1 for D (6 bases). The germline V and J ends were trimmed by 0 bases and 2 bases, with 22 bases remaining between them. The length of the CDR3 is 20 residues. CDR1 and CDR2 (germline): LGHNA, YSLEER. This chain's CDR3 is CASSQDFVPPVGGTNEKLFF. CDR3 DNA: TGCGCCAGCAGCCAAGATTTCGTCCCCCCGGTAGGGGGGACTAATGAAAAACTGTTTTTT.

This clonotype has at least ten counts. The CDR3 region is CASSFWEVNQPQHF. In DNA, the CDR3 is TGTGCCAGCAGCTTTTGGGAGGTCAATCAGCCCCAGCATTTT. The J gene is TRBJ1-5, the V gene TRBV5-6; D call uncertain. The CDR3 length is 14 residues. V gave up 2 bases and J gave up 3 bases, with 9 bases separating them. CDR1 and CDR2 from the germline V gene are SGHDT and YYEEEE.

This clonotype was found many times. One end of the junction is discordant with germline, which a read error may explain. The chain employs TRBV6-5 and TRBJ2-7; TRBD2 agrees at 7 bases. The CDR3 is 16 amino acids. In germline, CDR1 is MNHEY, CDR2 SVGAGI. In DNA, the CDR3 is TGTGCCAGCAGTTCCCGGATGACTAGCTACTCCTACGAGCAGTCCTTC. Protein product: CASSSRMTSYSYEQSF.

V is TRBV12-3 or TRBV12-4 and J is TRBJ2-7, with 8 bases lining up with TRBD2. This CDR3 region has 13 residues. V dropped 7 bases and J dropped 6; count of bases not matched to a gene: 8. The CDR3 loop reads CASNSGTRGEQYF. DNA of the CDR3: TGTGCCAGCAACTCCGGGACTAGGGGCGAGCAGTACTTC.

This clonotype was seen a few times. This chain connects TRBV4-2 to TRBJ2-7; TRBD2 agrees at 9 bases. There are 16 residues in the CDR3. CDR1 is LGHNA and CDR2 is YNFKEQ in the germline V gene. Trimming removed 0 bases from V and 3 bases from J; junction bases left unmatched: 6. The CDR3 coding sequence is TGTGCCAGCAGCCAAGATAGGCGGGAGGGCCTCTACGAGCAGTACTTC. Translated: CASSQDRREGLYEQYF.

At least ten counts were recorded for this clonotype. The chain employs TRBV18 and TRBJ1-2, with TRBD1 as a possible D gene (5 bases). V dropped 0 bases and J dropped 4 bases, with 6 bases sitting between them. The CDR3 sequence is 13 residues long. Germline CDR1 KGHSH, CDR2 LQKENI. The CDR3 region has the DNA TGTGCCAGCTCACCACCGGACACCTATGGCTACACCTTC. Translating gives CASSPPDTYGYTF.

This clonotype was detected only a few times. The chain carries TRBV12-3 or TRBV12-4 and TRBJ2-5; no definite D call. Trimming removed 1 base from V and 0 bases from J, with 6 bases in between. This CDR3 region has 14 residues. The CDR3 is CASSLVKNQETQYF. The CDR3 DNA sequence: TGTGCCAGCAGTTTAGTCAAGAACCAAGAGACCCAGTACTTC.

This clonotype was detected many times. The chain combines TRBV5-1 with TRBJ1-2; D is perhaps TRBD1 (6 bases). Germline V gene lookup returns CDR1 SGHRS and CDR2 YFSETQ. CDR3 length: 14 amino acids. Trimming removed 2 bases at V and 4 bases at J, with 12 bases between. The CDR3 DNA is TGCGCCAGCAGCTTACAGGGTGAGAGCTATGGCTACACCTTC. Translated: CASSLQGESYGYTF.

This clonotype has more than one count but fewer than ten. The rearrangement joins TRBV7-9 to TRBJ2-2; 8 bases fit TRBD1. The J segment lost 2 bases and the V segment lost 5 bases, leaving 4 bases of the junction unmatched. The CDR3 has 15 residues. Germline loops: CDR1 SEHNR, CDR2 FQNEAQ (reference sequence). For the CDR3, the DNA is TGTGCCAGCAGCACGACAGGGGCCAACACCGGGGAGCTGTTTTTT. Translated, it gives CASSTTGANTGELFF.

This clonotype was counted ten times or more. The CDR3 reads CASGSSGNTIYF. The CDR3 bases are TGTGCCAGCGGCTCTTCGGGAAACACCATATATTTT. The rearrangement uses TRBV12-3 or TRBV12-4 and TRBJ1-3; D gene uncertain. The CDR3 is made up of 12 amino acids. Between the trimmed V and J ends, which lost 8 bases and 4 bases, there was a span of 9 bases.

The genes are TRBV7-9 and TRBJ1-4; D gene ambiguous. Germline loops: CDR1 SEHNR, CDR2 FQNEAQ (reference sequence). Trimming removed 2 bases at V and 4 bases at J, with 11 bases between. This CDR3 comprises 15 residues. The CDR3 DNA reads TGTGCCAGCAGCTTAAATGTTGGTGGTAATGAAAAACTGTTTTTT. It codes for CASSLNVGGNEKLFF.

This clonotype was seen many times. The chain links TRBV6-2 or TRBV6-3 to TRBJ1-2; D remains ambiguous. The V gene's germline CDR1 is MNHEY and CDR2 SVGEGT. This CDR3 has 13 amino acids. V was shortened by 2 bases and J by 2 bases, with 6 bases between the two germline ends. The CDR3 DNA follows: TGTGCCAGCAGTTACAGTACCAACTATGGCTACACCTTC. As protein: CASSYSTNYGYTF.

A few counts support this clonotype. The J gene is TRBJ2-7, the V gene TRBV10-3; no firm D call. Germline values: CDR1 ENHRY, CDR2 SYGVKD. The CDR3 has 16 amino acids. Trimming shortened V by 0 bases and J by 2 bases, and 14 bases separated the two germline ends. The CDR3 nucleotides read TGTGCCATCAGTGAGTCAAAAACGGGTAGCCCCTACGAGCAGTACTTC. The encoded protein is CAISESKTGSPYEQYF.

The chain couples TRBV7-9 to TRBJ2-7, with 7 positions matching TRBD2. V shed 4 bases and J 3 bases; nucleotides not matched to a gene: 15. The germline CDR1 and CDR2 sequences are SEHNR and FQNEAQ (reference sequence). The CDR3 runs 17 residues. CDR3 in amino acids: CASSSPPSSGSFYEQYF. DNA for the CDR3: TGTGCCAGCAGCTCCCCGCCAAGTAGCGGGTCCTTCTACGAGCAGTACTTC.

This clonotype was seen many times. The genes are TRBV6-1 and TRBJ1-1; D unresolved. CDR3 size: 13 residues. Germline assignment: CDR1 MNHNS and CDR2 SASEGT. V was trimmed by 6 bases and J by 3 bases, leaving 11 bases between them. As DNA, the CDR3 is TGTGCCAGCAGCTCAAGGGTTTACACTGAAGCTTTCTTT. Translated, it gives CASSSRVYTEAFF.

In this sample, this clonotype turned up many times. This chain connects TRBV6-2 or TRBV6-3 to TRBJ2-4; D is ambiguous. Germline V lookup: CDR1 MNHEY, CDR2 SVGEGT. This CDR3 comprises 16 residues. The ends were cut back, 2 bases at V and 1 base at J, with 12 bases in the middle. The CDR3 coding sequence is TGTGCCAGCAGTTACCCGTCACTTGGGGCCAAAAACATTCAGTACTTC. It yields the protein CASSYPSLGAKNIQYF.

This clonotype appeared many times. CDR3 nucleotide sequence: TGTGCCAGCAGCCATTGGGGGCAAGATGGCTACACCTTC. Protein product: CASSHWGQDGYTF. The rearrangement links TRBV3-1 to TRBJ1-2; D might be TRBD1 (6 bases). The germline gives CDR1 LGHDT, CDR2 YNNKEL (reference sequence). The V end was cut by 3 bases, the J end by 6 bases, with 11 bases between. This CDR3 region has 13 residues.

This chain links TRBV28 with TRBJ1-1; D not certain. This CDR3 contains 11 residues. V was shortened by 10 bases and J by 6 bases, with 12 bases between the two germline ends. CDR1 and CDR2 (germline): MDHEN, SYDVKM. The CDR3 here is CATQVAAEAFF. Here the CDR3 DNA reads TGTGCCACCCAAGTAGCCGCTGAAGCTTTCTTT.

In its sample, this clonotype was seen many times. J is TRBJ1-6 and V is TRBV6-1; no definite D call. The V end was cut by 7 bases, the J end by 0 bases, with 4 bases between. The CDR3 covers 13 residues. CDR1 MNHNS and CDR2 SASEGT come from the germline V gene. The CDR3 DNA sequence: TGTGCCAGCACACGCTCCTATAATTCACCCCTCCACTTT. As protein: CASTRSYNSPLHF.

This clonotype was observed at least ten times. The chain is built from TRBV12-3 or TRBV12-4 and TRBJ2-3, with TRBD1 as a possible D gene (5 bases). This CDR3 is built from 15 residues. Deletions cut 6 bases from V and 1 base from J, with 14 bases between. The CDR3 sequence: CASSHDRTRTDTQYF. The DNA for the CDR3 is TGTGCCAGCAGCCATGACAGAACGCGCACAGATACGCAGTATTTT.

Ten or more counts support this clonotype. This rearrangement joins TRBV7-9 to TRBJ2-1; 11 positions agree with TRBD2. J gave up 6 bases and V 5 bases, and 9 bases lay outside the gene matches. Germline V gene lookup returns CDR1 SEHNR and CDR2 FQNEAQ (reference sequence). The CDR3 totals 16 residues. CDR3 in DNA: TGTGCCAGCAGCGGAACCAGACTAGCGGGGCGCAATGAGCAGTTCTTC. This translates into CASSGTRLAGRNEQFF. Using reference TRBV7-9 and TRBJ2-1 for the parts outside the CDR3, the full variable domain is DTGVSQNPRHKITKRGQNVTFRCDPISEHNRLYWYRQTLGQGPEFLTYFQNEAQLEKSRLLSDRFSAERPKGSFSTLEIQRTEQGDSAMYLCASSGTRLAGRNEQFFGPGTRLTVL.